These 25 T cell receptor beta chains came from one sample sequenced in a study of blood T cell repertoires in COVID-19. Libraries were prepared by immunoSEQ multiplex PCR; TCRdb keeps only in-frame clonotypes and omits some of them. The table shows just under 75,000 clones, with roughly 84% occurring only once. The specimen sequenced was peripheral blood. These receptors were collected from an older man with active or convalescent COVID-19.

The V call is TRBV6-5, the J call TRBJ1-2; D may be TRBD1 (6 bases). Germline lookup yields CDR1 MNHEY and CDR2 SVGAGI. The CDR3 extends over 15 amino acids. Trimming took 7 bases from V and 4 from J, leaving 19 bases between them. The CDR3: CASTDEGGTGYGYTF. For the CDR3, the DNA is TGTGCCAGCACCGACGAAGGGGGAACGGGCTATGGCTACACCTTC.

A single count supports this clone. CDR3 in amino acids: CASTNLLRGTDTQYF. The CDR3 bases are TGTGCCAGCACCAACTTGTTACGGGGCACAGATACGCAGTATTTT. The chain recombines TRBV11-2 with TRBJ2-3; no definite D call. Germline CDR1 SGHAT, CDR2 FQNNGV. The CDR3 has 15 amino acids. Trimming removed 7 bases from V and 1 base from J, with 15 bases in between.

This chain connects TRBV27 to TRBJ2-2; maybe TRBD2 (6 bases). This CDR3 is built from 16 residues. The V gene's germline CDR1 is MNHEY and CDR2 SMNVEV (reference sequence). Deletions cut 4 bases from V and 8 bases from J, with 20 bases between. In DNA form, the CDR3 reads TGTGCCAGCAGTTCGATAGCGGCACAAAGGGTAGGGGAGCTGTTTTTT. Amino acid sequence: CASSSIAAQRVGELFF.

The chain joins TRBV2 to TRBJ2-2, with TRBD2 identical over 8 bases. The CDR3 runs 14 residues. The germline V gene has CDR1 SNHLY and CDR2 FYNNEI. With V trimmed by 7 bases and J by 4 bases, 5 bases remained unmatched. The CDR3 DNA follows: TGTGCCAGCACCGGGACTAGGATCACCGGGGAGCTGTTTTTT. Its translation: CASTGTRITGELFF. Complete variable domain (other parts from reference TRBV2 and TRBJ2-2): EPEVTQTPSHQVTQMGQEVILRCVPISNHLYFYWYRQILGQKVEFLVSFYNNEISEKSEIFDDQFSVERPDGSNFTLKIRSTKLEDSAMYFCASTGTRITGELFFGEGSRLTVL.

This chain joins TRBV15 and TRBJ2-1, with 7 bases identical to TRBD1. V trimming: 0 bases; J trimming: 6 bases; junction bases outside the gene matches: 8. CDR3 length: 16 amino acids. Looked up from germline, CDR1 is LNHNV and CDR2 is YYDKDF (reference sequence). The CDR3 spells CATSRDNNRGSNEQFF. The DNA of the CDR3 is TGTGCCACCAGCAGAGACAACAACAGGGGAAGCAATGAGCAGTTCTTC.

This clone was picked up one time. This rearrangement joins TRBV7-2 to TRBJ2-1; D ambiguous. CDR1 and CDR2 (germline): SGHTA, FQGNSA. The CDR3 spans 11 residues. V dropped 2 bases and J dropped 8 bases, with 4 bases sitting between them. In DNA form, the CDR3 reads TGTGCCAGCAGCTTATTCGATGAGCAGTTCTTC. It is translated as CASSLFDEQFF.

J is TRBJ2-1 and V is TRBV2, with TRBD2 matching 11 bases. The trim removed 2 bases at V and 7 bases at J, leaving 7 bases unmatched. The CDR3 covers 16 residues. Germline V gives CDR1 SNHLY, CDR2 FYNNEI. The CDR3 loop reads CASSELTSGILNEQFF. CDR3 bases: TGTGCCAGCAGTGAATTGACTAGCGGGATCCTGAATGAGCAGTTCTTC.

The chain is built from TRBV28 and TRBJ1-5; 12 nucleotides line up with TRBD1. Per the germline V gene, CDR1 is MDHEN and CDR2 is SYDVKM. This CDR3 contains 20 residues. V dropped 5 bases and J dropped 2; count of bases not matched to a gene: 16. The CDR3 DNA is TGTGCCAGCAGTATAGGAATGGGACAGGGGGCTTGGGTCCGCAATCAGCCCCAGCATTTT. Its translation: CASSIGMGQGAWVRNQPQHF.

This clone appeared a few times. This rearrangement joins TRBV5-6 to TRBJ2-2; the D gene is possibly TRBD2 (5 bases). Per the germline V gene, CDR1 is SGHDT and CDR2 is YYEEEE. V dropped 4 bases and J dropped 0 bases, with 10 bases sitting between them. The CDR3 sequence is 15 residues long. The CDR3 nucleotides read TGTGCCAGCAGCCGAGGACTGTCGAACACCGGGGAGCTGTTTTTT. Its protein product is CASSRGLSNTGELFF.

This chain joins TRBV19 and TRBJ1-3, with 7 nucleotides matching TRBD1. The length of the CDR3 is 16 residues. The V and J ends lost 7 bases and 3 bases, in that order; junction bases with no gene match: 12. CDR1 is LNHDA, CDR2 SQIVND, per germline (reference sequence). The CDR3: CASTTSRQGLGNTIYF. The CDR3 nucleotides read TGTGCCAGTACCACATCGAGACAGGGCCTTGGAAACACCATATATTTT.

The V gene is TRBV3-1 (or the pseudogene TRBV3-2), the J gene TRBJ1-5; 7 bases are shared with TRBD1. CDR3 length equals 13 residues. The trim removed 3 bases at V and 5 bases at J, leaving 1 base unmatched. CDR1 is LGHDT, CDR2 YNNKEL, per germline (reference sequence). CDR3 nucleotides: TGTGCCAGCAGCCAGACAGGGCATCAGCCCCAGCATTTT. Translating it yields CASSQTGHQPQHF.

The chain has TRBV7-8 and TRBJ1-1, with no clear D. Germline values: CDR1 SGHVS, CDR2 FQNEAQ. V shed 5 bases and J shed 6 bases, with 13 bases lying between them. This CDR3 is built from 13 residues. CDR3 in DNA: TGTGCCAGCAGCAAACGGGGAGGGTCTGAAGCTTTCTTT. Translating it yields CASSKRGGSEAFF.

CDR3 loop: CASTPPGGNEQYF. The CDR3 DNA reads as TGTGCCAGTACCCCACCGGGCGGGAACGAGCAGTACTTC. The chain recombines TRBV19 with TRBJ2-7; weak D call: TRBD2 (6 bases). Germline V gives CDR1 LNHDA, CDR2 SQIVND (reference sequence). The V and J ends lost 7 bases and 5 bases respectively, with 15 bases between them. This CDR3 has 13 amino acids. Supplemented by reference TRBV19 and TRBJ2-7, the full variable domain reads DGGITQSPKYLFRKEGQNVTLSCEQNLNHDAMYWYRQDPGQGLRLIYYSQIVNDFQKGDIAEGYSVSREKKESFPLTVTSAQKNPTAFYLCASTPPGGNEQYFGPGTRLTVT.

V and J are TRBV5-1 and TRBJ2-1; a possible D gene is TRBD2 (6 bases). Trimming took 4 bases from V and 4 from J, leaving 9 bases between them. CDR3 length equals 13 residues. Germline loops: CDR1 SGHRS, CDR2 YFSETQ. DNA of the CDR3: TGCGCCAGCAGCGAGGACTATTACAATGAGCAGTTCTTC. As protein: CASSEDYYNEQFF. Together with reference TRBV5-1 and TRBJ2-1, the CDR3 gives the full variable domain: KAGVTQTPRYLIKTRGQQVTLSCSPISGHRSVSWYQQTPGQGLQFLFEYFSETQRNKGNFPGRFSGRQFSNSRSEMNVSTLELGDSALYLCASSEDYYNEQFFGPGTRLTVL.

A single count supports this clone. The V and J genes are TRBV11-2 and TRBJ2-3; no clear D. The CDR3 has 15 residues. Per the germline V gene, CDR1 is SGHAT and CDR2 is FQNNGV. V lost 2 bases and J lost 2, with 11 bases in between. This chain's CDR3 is CASSLRGVLTDTQYF. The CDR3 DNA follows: TGTGCCAGCAGCTTACGAGGTGTCCTCACAGATACGCAGTATTTT.

CDR3 residues: CAGMRDSGNTIYF. The CDR3 nucleotides read TGTGCCGGCATGCGGGACTCTGGAAACACCATATATTTT. V gene TRBV6-6 combines with J gene TRBJ1-3; D uncertain. Germline V gives CDR1 MNHNY, CDR2 SVGAGI (reference sequence). V was clipped by 11 bases and J by 0 bases, with 11 bases between them. CDR3 size: 13 residues.

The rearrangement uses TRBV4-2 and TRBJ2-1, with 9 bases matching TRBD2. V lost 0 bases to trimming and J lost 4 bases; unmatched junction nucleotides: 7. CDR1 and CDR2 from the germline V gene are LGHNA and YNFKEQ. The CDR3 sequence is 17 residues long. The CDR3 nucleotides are TGTGCCAGCAGCCAAGACCCGACTAGCGGAACGTACAATGAGCAGTTCTTC. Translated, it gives CASSQDPTSGTYNEQFF.

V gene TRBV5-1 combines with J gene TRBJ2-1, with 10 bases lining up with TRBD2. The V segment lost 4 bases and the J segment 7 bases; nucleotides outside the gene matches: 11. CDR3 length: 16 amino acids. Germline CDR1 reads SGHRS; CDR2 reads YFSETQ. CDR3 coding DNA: TGCGCCAGCAGCCCCTTACCTGGGACTAGCGTGAATGAGCAGTTCTTC. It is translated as CASSPLPGTSVNEQFF.

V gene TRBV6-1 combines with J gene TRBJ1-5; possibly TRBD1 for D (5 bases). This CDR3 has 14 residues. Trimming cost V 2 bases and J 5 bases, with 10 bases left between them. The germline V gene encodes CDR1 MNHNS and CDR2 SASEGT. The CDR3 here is CASSESWGDQPQHF. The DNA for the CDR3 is TGTGCCAGCAGTGAATCTTGGGGGGATCAGCCCCAGCATTTT.

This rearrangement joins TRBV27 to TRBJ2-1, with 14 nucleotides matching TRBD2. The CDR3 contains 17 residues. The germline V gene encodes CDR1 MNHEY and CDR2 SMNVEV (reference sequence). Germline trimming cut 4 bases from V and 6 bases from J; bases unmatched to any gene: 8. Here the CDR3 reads CASSSKPGLAGVNEQFF. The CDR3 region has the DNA TGTGCCAGCAGTTCAAAGCCGGGACTAGCGGGGGTCAATGAGCAGTTCTTC.

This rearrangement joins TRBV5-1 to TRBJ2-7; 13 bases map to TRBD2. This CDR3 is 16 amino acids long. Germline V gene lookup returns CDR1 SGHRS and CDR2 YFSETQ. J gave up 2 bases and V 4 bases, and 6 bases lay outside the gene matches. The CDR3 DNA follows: TGCGCCAGCAGCCCGCGGACTAGCGGGAGACCCTACGAGCAGTACTTC. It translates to CASSPRTSGRPYEQYF. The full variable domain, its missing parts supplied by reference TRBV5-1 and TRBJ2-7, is KAGVTQTPRYLIKTRGQQVTLSCSPISGHRSVSWYQQTPGQGLQFLFEYFSETQRNKGNFPGRFSGRQFSNSRSEMNVSTLELGDSALYLCASSPRTSGRPYEQYFGPGTRLTVT.

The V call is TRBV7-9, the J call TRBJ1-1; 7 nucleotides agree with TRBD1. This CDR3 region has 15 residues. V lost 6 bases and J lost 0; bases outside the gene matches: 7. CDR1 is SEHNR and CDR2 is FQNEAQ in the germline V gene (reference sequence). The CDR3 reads CASRPPQGVNTEAFF. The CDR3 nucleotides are TGTGCCAGCAGACCTCCCCAGGGGGTGAACACTGAAGCTTTCTTT. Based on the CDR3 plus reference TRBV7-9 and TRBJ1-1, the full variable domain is DTGVSQNPRHKITKRGQNVTFRCDPISEHNRLYWYRQTLGQGPEFLTYFQNEAQLEKSRLLSDRFSAERPKGSFSTLEIQRTEQGDSAMYLCASRPPQGVNTEAFFGQGTRLTVV.

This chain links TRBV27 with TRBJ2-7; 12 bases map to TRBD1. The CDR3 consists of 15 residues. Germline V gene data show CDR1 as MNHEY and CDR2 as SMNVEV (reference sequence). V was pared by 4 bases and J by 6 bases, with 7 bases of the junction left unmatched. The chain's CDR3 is CASSSLGTGGAEQYF. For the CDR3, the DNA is TGTGCCAGCAGTTCCCTGGGGACAGGGGGCGCCGAGCAGTACTTC.

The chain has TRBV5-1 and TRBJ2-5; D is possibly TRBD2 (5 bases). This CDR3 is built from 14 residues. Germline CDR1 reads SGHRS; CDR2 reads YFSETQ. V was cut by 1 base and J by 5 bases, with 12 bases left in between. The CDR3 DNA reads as TGCGCCAGCAGCTTGTTGCGGGCTGGGGAGACCCAGTACTTC. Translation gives CASSLLRAGETQYF.

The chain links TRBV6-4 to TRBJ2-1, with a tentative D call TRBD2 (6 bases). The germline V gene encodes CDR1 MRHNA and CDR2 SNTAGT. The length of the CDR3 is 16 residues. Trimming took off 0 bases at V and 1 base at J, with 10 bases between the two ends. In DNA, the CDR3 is TGTGCCAGCAGTGACTCGGGCGGGACTTCCTACAATGAGCAGTTCTTC. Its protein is CASSDSGGTSYNEQFF.